A selection of T cell receptor beta chains follows, all from one sample in a study of blood T cell repertoires in COVID-19. This table comes from immunoSEQ multiplex PCR, and its TCRdb copy is limited to in-frame clones, with some not included. The profile shows hundreds of thousands of clones, 70% to 90% of them singletons. The sequenced sample was peripheral blood. These receptors were collected from a woman aged 18-30 years with acute or convalescent COVID-19. The CDR3 runs from the conserved cysteine through the conserved F or W. Fields, in order: D gene, J gene, V gene, CDR3 DNA, CDR3 protein. A D gene is named only where the DNA matches it firmly.

. TRBJ1-5 TRBV4-1 TGCGCCAGCAGCCAAGAGGTCGAGGGTCAGCCCCAGCATTTT CASSQEVEGQPQHF
. TRBJ2-1 TRBV19 TGTGCCAGTAGTATTGAACTAGCTTCCTACAATGAGCAGTTCTTC CASSIELASYNEQFF
TRBD1 TRBJ1-3 TRBV5-1 TGCGCCAGCAGCGTACAGGGGTCAAACTCTGGAAACACCATATATTTT CASSVQGSNSGNTIYF
. TRBJ1-4 TRBV5-8 TGTGCCAGCAGCTCATACCGTACAGGTGAAAAACTGTTTTTT CASSSYRTGEKLFF
TRBD1 TRBJ1-1 TRBV10-1 TGCGCCAGCAGTGAGCCGGGACAGGGACGCCCCACTGAAGCTTTCTTT CASSEPGQGRPTEAFF
. TRBJ1-5 TRBV5-1 TGCGCCAGCAGCTTGGAAGGGCCCGAGGGGGATCAGCCCCAGCATTTT CASSLEGPEGDQPQHF
. TRBJ2-1 TRBV6-4 TGTGCCAGCAGTGAAGGGAGAGAAAACAATGAGCAGTTCTTC CASSEGRENNEQFF
. TRBJ1-1 TRBV2 TGTGCCAGCACGTTTGGGGCCCCCCCATGGTCTGAAGCTTTCTTT CASTFGAPPWSEAFF
TRBD1 TRBJ1-5 TRBV4-3 TGCGCCAGCAGCCAAGATAGGGGACAGGGGAGCCAGCCCCAGCATTTT CASSQDRGQGSQPQHF
TRBD1 TRBJ1-6 TRBV7-6 TGTGCCAGCAGCCCCGGACAGGGGGCGAATTCACCCCTCCACTTT CASSPGQGANSPLHF
TRBD1 TRBJ2-2 TRBV5-1 TGCGCCAGCAGCCCCGGGACAGGGGCCGTAAACACCGGGGAGCTGTTTTTT CASSPGTGAVNTGELFF
. TRBJ2-1 TRBV9 TGTGCCAGCAGCGTCCTAGCGTATCAATTCGATGAGCAGTTCTTC CASSVLAYQFDEQFF
. TRBJ2-7 TRBV2 TGTGCCAGCAGTGCGGGGGAGGGGGGCGCCTACGAGCAGTACTTC CASSAGEGGAYEQYF
TRBD1 TRBJ2-1 TRBV7-9 TGTGCCAGCAGCCCGGACAGGGCATACAATGAGCAGTTCTTC CASSPDRAYNEQFF
. TRBJ1-2 TRBV6-6 TGTGCCAGCAGACCTACAGGGCCAGCTAACTATGGCTACACCTTC CASRPTGPANYGYTF
TRBD1 TRBJ1-2 TRBV5-6 TGTGCCAGCTGGACAGGGGACATAGGCCATGGCTACACCTTC CASWTGDIGHGYTF
. TRBJ1-1 TRBV7-2 TGTGCCAGCAGCCTAGGCGATCGGGTAAGCACTGAAGCTTTCTTT CASSLGDRVSTEAFF
. TRBJ2-7 TRBV29-1 TGCAGCGTTGTGGGAGAGAAGACCTACGAGCAGTACTTC CSVVGEKTYEQYF
TRBD2 TRBJ2-5 TRBV7-2 TGTGCCAGCAGCCATGGACTAGCGAGAGAGACCCAGTACTTC CASSHGLARETQYF
TRBD1 TRBJ1-5 TRBV30 TGTGCCTGGAGCGCGACAGGGGTTCAGCCCCAGCATTTT CAWSATGVQPQHF
. TRBJ1-1 TRBV20-1 TGCAGTGCCATTTTCAATGAAGCTTTCTTT CSAIFNEAFF
TRBD1 TRBJ2-6 TRBV27 TGTGCCAGCAGCAACGTACCCGGGACAGCCGAAAGCTCTGGGGCCAACGTCCTGACTTTC CASSNVPGTAESSGANVLTF
TRBD1 TRBJ1-5 TRBV19 TGTGCCATTCCTTGGGGACAGGGGGGTCAGCCCCAGCATTTT CAIPWGQGGQPQHF
TRBD1 TRBJ2-5 TRBV6-1 TGTGCCAGCAGTGATCCTCGAGCGACAGGGAAAGAGACCCAGTACTTC CASSDPRATGKETQYF
TRBD1 TRBJ1-4 TRBV6-1 TGTGCCAGCAGTGCCGGGACAGGGAGGGGAGCAACTAATGAAAAACTGTTTTTT CASSAGTGRGATNEKLFF
. TRBJ1-5 TRBV6-1 TGTGCCAGCAGTGAATCTCAAACAGGGCGAAATCAGCCCCAGCATTTT CASSESQTGRNQPQHF
TRBD1 TRBJ2-7 TRBV4-1 TGCGCCAGCAGCCCGGCGGACAGGGTATACGAGCAGTACTTC CASSPADRVYEQYF